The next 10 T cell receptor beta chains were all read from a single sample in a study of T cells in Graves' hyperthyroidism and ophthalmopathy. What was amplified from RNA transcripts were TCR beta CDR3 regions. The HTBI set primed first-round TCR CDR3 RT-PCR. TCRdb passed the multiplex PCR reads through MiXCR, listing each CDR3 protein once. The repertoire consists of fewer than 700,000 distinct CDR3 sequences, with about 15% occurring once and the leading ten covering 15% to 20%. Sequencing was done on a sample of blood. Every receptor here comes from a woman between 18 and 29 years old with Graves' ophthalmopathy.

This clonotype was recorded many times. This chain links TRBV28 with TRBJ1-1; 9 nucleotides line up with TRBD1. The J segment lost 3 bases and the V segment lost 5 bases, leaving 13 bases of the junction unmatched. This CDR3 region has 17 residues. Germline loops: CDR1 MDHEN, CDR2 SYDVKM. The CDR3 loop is CASSQYRGRLMDTEAFF. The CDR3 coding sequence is TGTGCCAGCAGTCAGTACAGGGGGCGCCTGATGGACACTGAAGCTTTCTTT.

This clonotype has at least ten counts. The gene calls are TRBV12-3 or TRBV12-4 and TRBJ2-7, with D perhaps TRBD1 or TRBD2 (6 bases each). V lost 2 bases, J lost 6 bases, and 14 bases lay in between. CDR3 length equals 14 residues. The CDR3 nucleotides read TGTGCCAGCAGTTTAAGTCAGGGGAGGCCCGAGCAGTACTTC. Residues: CASSLSQGRPEQYF.

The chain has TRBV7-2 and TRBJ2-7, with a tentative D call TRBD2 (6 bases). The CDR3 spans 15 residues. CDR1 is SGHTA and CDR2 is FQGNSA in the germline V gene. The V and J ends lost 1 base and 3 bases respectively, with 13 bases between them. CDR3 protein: CASSLESAGSYEQYF. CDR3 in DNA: TGTGCCAGCAGCTTAGAATCTGCGGGAAGCTACGAGCAGTACTTC.

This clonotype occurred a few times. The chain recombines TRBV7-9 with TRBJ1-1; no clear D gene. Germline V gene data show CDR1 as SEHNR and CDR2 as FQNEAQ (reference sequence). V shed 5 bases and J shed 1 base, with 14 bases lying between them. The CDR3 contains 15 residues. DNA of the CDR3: TGTGCCAGCAGCCATCCCAGCGGCCCGAACACTGAAGCTTTCTTT. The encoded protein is CASSHPSGPNTEAFF.

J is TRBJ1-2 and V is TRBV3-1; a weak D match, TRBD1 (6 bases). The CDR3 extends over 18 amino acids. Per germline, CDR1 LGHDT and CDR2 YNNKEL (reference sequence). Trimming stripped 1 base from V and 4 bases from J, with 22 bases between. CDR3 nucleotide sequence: TGTGCCAGCAGCCAAGCCTTCCGGACAGTTTGGCGGGGCTATGGCTACACCTTC. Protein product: CASSQAFRTVWRGYGYTF.

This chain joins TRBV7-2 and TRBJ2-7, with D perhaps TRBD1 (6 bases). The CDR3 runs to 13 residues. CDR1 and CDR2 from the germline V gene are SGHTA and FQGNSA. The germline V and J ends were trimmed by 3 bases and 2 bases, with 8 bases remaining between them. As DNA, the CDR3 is TGTGCCAGCAGCTTTACAGGGACCTACGAGCAGTACTTC. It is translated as CASSFTGTYEQYF. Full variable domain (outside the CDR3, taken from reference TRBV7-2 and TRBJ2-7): GAGVSQSPSNKVTEKGKDVELRCDPISGHTALYWYRQSLGQGLEFLIYFQGNSAPDKSGLPSDRFSAERTGGSVSTLTIQRTQQEDSAVYLCASSFTGTYEQYFGPGTRLTVT.

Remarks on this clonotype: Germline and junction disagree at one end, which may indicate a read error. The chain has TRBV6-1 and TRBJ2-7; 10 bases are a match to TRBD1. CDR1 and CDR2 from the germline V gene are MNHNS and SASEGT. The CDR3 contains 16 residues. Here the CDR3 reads CASSQFGTGAVYEQYF. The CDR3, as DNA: TGCGCCAGCAGCCAATTCGGGACAGGGGCTGTCTACGAGCAGTACTTC.

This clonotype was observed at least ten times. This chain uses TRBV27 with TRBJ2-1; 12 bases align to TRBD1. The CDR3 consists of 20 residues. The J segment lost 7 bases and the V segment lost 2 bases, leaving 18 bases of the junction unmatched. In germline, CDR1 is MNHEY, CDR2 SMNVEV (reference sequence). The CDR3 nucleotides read TGTGCCAGCAGTTTAATGGGACAGGGGGCGCCTAGCGGGAGTTCAAATGAGCAGTTCTTC. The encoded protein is CASSLMGQGAPSGSSNEQFF.

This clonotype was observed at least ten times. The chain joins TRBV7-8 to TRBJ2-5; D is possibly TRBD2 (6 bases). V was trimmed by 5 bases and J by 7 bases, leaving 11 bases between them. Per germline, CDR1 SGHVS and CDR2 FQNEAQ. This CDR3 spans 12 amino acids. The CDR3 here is CASSQMGGTQYF. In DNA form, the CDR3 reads TGTGCCAGCAGCCAAATGGGGGGGACCCAGTACTTC. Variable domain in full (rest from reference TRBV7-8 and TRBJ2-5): GAGVSQSPRYKVAKRGQDVALRCDPISGHVSLFWYQQALGQGPEFLTYFQNEAQLDKSGLPSDRFFAERPEGSVSTLKIQRTQQEDSAVYLCASSQMGGTQYFGPGTRLLVL.

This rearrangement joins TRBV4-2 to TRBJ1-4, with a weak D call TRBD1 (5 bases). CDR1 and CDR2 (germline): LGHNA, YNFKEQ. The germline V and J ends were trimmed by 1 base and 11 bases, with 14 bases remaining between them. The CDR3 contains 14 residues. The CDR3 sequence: CASSQVLLGEKLFF. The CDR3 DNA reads TGTGCCAGCAGCCAAGTTCTTCTGGGGGAGAAACTGTTTTTT.